This TCR beta chain is drawn from a study of cytomegalovirus exposure and HLA in healthy donors. Study context: HLA-typed donors were the source of 86 million or so unique TCRs held in an early data release. The Caucasian-associated ancestry cluster contained around four fifths of the approximately 400 genotyped donors. The study, taken as a whole, reports: The listing of some 170 TCR beta chains classed them as cytomegalovirus-associated. The authors considered a cluster of highly shared sequence variants likely to be a sequencing artifact.

Germline lookup yields CDR1 SGHVS and CDR2 FNYEAQ. Trimming removed 6 bases at V and 0 bases at J, with 9 bases between. The CDR3 covers 14 residues. Vbeta (60) and Jbeta (13) primers were used in the PCR. Profiled with immunoSEQ multiplex PCR; TCRdb holds only in-frame clones, not every one. The repertoire table contains roughly 120,000 clones. On this clone itself: The antigen remains unidentified.

The V gene is TRBV7-6, the J gene TRBJ1-3; possible D gene TRBD1, 5 bases. The sample taken for sequencing was PBMCs. This clonotype was obtained from a man aged 25-45 years in good health and CMV-seronegative. The CDR3 loop is CASRNGGSGNTIYF. The CDR3 coding sequence is TGTGCCAGCAGGAACGGGGGCTCTGGAAACACCATATATTTT.